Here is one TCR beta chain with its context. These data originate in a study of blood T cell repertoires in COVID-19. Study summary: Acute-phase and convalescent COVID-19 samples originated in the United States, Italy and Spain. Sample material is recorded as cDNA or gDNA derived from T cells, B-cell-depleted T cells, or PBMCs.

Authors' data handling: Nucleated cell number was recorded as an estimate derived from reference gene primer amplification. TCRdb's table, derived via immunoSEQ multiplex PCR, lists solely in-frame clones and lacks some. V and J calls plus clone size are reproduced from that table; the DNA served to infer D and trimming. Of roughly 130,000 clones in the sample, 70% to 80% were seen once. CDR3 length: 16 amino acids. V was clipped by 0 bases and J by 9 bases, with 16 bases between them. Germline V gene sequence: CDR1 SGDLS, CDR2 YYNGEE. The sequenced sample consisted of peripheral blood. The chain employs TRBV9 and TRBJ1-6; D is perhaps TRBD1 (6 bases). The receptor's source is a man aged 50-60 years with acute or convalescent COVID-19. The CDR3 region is CASSVGFEGVGSPLHF. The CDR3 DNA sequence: TGTGCCAGCAGCGTAGGTTTCGAGGGGGTTGGTTCACCCCTCCACTTT. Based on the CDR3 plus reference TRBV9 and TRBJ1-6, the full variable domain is DSGVTQTPKHLITATGQRVTLRCSPRSGDLSVYWYQQSLDQGLQFLIQYYNGEERAKGNILERFSAQQFPDLHSELNLSSLELGDSALYFCASSVGFEGVGSPLHFGNGTRLTVT.